Sequencing of this T cell receptor (beta chain) was carried out in a study of Ad26.COV2.S vaccination and SARS-CoV-2 variants. Profiling relied on immunoSEQ multiplex PCR, and the TCRdb table lists in-frame clones only, not all of them. Counted here are about 350,000 clones, 90% to 95% occurring once; the ten biggest clones make up about 3.9%. The CDR3 consists of 15 residues. The junction had 4 bases not matched to a gene; V was cut back by 5 bases and J by 0 bases. Germline CDR1 and CDR2: MNHEY and SMNVEV (reference sequence). The chain employs TRBV27 and TRBJ2-3; 8 bases match TRBD1. This sample comprised peripheral blood, obtained after recovery from COVID-19. This TCR derives from a human donor who had recovered from COVID-19. The CDR3 DNA is TGTGCCAGCAGTCCCCGGGACAGGAGCACAGATACGCAGTATTTT. Translation gives CASSPRDRSTDTQYF.